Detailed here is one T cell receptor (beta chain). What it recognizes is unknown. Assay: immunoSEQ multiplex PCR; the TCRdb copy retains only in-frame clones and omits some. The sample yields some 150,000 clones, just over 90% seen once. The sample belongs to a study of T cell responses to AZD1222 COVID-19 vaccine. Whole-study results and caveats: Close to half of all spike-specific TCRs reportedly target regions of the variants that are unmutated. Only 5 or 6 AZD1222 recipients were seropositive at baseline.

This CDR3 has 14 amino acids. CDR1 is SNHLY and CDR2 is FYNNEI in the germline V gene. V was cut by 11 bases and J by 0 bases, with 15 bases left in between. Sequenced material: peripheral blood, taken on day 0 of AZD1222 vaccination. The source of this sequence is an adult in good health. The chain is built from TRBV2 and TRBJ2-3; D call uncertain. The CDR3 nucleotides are TGTGCCGGGCAGCCCCACACAAGCACAGATACGCAGTATTTT. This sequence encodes CAGQPHTSTDTQYF. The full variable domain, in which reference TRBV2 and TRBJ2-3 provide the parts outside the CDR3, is EPEVTQTPSHQVTQMGQEVILRCVPISNHLYFYWYRQILGQKVEFLVSFYNNEISEKSEIFDDQFSVERPDGSNFTLKIRSTKLEDSAMYFCAGQPHTSTDTQYFGPGTRLTVL.